These 18 T cell receptor beta chains came from one sample sequenced in a study of T cells in Graves' hyperthyroidism and ophthalmopathy. Researchers took RNA transcripts and amplified the TCR beta CDR3 regions from them. The TCR CDR3 was amplified in a first-round RT-PCR using the HTBI primer set. TCRdb re-called the multiplex PCR reads with MiXCR, one entry per CDR3 protein. The sample consists of under 400,000 distinct CDR3 sequences, 13% of them appearing once. The sample taken for sequencing was blood. These receptors were collected from a woman between 18 and 30 years old with Graves' hyperthyroidism.

This clonotype occurred a few times. The V gene is TRBV7-2, the J gene TRBJ2-7; 9 positions match TRBD2. The CDR3 runs to 12 residues. V lost 8 bases, J lost 5 bases, and 4 bases stayed unmatched. The germline V gene encodes CDR1 SGHTA and CDR2 FQGNSA. CDR3 sequence (DNA): TGTGCCAGCGCCACTAGCGGGCACGAGCAGTACTTC. Its protein is CASATSGHEQYF. Using reference TRBV7-2 and TRBJ2-7 for the parts outside the CDR3, the full variable domain is GAGVSQSPSNKVTEKGKDVELRCDPISGHTALYWYRQSLGQGLEFLIYFQGNSAPDKSGLPSDRFSAERTGGSVSTLTIQRTQQEDSAVYLCASATSGHEQYFGPGTRLTVT.

Many counts were recorded for this clonotype. This chain joins TRBV7-9 and TRBJ2-1, with D perhaps TRBD2 (5 bases). Trimming removed 3 bases at V and 10 bases at J, with 10 bases between. Germline lookup yields CDR1 SEHNR and CDR2 FQNEAQ (reference sequence). There are 12 residues in the CDR3. For the CDR3, the DNA is TGTGCCAGCAGCTTGTACAGCGGCGAGCAGTTCTTC. Amino acids: CASSLYSGEQFF.

This clonotype was found many times. V and J are TRBV28 and TRBJ2-7, with D possibly TRBD1 on 6 matching bases. V was pared by 5 bases and J by 7 bases, with 12 bases between. From germline, CDR1 is MDHEN and CDR2 SYDVKM. The length of the CDR3 is 12 residues. The CDR3: CASSAGALEQYF. CDR3 DNA: TGTGCCAGCAGTGCAGGGGCGCTGGAGCAGTACTTC.

This clonotype was seen ten or more times. V and J are TRBV28 and TRBJ1-6, with D uncertain. The germline V and J ends were trimmed by 5 bases and 8 bases, with 16 bases remaining between them. Germline lookup yields CDR1 MDHEN and CDR2 SYDVKM. The CDR3 runs to 15 residues. The CDR3 reads CASSPDRDFDSPLHF. Written as DNA, the CDR3 is TGTGCCAGCAGTCCCGACCGTGACTTTGATTCACCCCTCCACTTT.

This clonotype occurred many times. This rearrangement joins TRBV4-3 to TRBJ2-3; 10 bases agree with TRBD1. The CDR3 length is 17 residues. The V segment lost 1 base and the J segment 4 bases; nucleotides outside the gene matches: 8. The germline gives CDR1 LGHNA, CDR2 YSLEER. The CDR3 nucleotides read TGCGCCAGCAGCCAAGTGCACCCGGGACAGGGGTCAGATACGCAGTATTTT. Its protein is CASSQVHPGQGSDTQYF.

This clonotype was counted a few times. This sequence may be a read error, since a much larger clone differs from it by one base. The chain employs TRBV7-9 and TRBJ2-5, with 12 bases that match TRBD1. Germline V gene lookup returns CDR1 SEHNR and CDR2 FQNEAQ (reference sequence). J was trimmed by 7 bases and V by 6 bases; bases with no gene match: 12. The CDR3 is 16 amino acids. For the CDR3, the DNA is TGTGCCAGCAGACCAGGGACAGGGGGCGTACGGGGGACCCAGTACTTC. Its translation is CASRPGTGGVRGTQYF.

This clonotype was seen at least ten times. The chain's CDR3 is CASSLVRGTGELFF. The CDR3 bases are TGTGCCAGCAGCTTAGTGCGCGGCACCGGGGAGCTGTTTTTT. The gene calls are TRBV11-2 and TRBJ2-2; D uncertain. CDR1 is SGHAT, CDR2 FQNNGV, per germline. This CDR3 spans 14 amino acids. Deletions cut 1 base from V and 4 bases from J, with 7 bases between.

This clonotype has at least ten counts. J is TRBJ1-6 and V is TRBV20-1; D is unclear. V dropped 3 bases and J dropped 5 bases, with 11 bases sitting between them. The CDR3 extends over 14 amino acids. The germline CDR1 and CDR2 sequences are DFQATT and SNEGSKA (reference sequence). The CDR3 region is CSASSRTDNSPLHF. CDR3 DNA: TGCAGTGCTAGCTCCCGGACGGATAATTCACCCCTCCACTTT.

Ten or more counts support this clonotype. J is TRBJ1-4 and V is TRBV28, with D hard to call. The CDR3 extends over 16 amino acids. Germline V lookup: CDR1 MDHEN, CDR2 SYDVKM. Trimming stripped 9 bases from V and 0 bases from J, with 17 bases between. Written as DNA, the CDR3 is TGTGCCAGTTATACTTCAGAACTCACAACTAATGAAAAACTGTTTTTT. It translates to CASYTSELTTNEKLFF.

In its sample, this clonotype was seen many times. This chain connects TRBV2 to TRBJ2-3, with D possibly being TRBD1 (6 bases). V gave up 10 bases and J gave up 3 bases, with 11 bases separating them. CDR1 SNHLY and CDR2 FYNNEI come from the germline V gene. This CDR3 comprises 12 residues. The CDR3 coding sequence is TGTGCCACAAAACAGGGTACAGATACGCAGTATTTT. Its translation: CATKQGTDTQYF.

The V gene is TRBV12-5, the J gene TRBJ2-1; D is undetermined. The CDR3 contains 15 residues. The ends were cut back, 0 bases at V and 7 bases at J, with 13 bases in the middle. CDR1 is LGHNT and CDR2 is FRNRAP in the germline V gene. Here the CDR3 DNA reads TGTGCTAGTGGTTTGGTACGAGCGCCGCGGAATGAGCAGTTCTTC. This sequence encodes CASGLVRAPRNEQFF.

This CDR3 is CASTGTGVNSPLHF. For the CDR3, the DNA is TGCGCCAGCACCGGGACAGGGGTAAATTCACCCCTCCACTTT. The chain carries TRBV10-2 and TRBJ1-6, with 10 bases that match TRBD1. This CDR3 is built from 14 residues. J lost 7 bases, V lost 7 bases, and 4 bases had no gene match. CDR1 and CDR2 from the germline V gene are WSHSY and SAAADI.

This clonotype has a count of ten or more. The chain recombines TRBV7-9 with TRBJ1-2, with 7 bases identical to TRBD1. The CDR3 runs to 14 residues. Germline CDR1 is SEHNR and CDR2 is FQNEAQ (reference sequence). J was trimmed by 4 bases and V by 5 bases; bases with no gene match: 7. CDR3 coding DNA: TGTGCCAGCAGCCCAGACAGGGTGGTCTATGGCTACACCTTC. It is translated as CASSPDRVVYGYTF.

V and J are TRBV7-9 and TRBJ2-2; 7 bases align to TRBD1. CDR1 and CDR2 from the germline V gene are SEHNR and FQNEAQ (reference sequence). The CDR3 is 15 amino acids. Trimming cost V 8 bases and J 0 bases; bases outside gene matches: 6. CDR3 coding DNA: TGTGCCAGCTGTTGGGGACAGACGAACACCGGGGAGCTGTTTTTT. Residues: CASCWGQTNTGELFF.

Ten or more counts support this clonotype. The chain combines TRBV27 with TRBJ2-3, with 13 bases identical to TRBD2. Germline trimming cut 5 bases from V and 6 bases from J; bases unmatched to any gene: 5. CDR3 size: 15 residues. Germline CDR1 is MNHEY and CDR2 is SMNVEV (reference sequence). The CDR3 here is CASSPTSGRHDTQYF. CDR3 DNA sequence: TGTGCCAGCAGTCCGACTAGCGGGAGGCATGATACGCAGTATTTT.

The chain has TRBV25-1 and TRBJ2-7, with D hard to call. Germline CDR1 is MGHDK and CDR2 is SYGVNS. V shed 10 bases and J shed 3 bases, with 10 bases lying between them. This CDR3 comprises 11 residues. In DNA, the CDR3 is TGTGCCACTTCCCTAAACTACGAGCAGTACTTC. Amino acids: CATSLNYEQYF.

The J gene is TRBJ1-1, the V gene TRBV10-1, with a possible D match to TRBD1 (5 bases). The CDR3 loop spans 13 amino acids. Germline values: CDR1 WNHNN, CDR2 SYGVQD (reference sequence). Deletions cut 0 bases from V and 4 bases from J, with 6 bases between. The CDR3: CASSESGGTEAFF. CDR3 nucleotides: TGCGCCAGCAGTGAGTCTGGGGGCACTGAAGCTTTCTTT.

The chain couples TRBV25-1 to TRBJ1-2; TRBD1 might be the D (5 bases). The CDR3 is 13 amino acids. Germline V gene lookup returns CDR1 MGHDK and CDR2 SYGVNS. Trimming took 5 bases from V and 5 from J, leaving 12 bases between them. CDR3 DNA: TGTGCCAGCAGTTTCGGGACCGAGTATGGCTACACCTTC. Translating it yields CASSFGTEYGYTF.